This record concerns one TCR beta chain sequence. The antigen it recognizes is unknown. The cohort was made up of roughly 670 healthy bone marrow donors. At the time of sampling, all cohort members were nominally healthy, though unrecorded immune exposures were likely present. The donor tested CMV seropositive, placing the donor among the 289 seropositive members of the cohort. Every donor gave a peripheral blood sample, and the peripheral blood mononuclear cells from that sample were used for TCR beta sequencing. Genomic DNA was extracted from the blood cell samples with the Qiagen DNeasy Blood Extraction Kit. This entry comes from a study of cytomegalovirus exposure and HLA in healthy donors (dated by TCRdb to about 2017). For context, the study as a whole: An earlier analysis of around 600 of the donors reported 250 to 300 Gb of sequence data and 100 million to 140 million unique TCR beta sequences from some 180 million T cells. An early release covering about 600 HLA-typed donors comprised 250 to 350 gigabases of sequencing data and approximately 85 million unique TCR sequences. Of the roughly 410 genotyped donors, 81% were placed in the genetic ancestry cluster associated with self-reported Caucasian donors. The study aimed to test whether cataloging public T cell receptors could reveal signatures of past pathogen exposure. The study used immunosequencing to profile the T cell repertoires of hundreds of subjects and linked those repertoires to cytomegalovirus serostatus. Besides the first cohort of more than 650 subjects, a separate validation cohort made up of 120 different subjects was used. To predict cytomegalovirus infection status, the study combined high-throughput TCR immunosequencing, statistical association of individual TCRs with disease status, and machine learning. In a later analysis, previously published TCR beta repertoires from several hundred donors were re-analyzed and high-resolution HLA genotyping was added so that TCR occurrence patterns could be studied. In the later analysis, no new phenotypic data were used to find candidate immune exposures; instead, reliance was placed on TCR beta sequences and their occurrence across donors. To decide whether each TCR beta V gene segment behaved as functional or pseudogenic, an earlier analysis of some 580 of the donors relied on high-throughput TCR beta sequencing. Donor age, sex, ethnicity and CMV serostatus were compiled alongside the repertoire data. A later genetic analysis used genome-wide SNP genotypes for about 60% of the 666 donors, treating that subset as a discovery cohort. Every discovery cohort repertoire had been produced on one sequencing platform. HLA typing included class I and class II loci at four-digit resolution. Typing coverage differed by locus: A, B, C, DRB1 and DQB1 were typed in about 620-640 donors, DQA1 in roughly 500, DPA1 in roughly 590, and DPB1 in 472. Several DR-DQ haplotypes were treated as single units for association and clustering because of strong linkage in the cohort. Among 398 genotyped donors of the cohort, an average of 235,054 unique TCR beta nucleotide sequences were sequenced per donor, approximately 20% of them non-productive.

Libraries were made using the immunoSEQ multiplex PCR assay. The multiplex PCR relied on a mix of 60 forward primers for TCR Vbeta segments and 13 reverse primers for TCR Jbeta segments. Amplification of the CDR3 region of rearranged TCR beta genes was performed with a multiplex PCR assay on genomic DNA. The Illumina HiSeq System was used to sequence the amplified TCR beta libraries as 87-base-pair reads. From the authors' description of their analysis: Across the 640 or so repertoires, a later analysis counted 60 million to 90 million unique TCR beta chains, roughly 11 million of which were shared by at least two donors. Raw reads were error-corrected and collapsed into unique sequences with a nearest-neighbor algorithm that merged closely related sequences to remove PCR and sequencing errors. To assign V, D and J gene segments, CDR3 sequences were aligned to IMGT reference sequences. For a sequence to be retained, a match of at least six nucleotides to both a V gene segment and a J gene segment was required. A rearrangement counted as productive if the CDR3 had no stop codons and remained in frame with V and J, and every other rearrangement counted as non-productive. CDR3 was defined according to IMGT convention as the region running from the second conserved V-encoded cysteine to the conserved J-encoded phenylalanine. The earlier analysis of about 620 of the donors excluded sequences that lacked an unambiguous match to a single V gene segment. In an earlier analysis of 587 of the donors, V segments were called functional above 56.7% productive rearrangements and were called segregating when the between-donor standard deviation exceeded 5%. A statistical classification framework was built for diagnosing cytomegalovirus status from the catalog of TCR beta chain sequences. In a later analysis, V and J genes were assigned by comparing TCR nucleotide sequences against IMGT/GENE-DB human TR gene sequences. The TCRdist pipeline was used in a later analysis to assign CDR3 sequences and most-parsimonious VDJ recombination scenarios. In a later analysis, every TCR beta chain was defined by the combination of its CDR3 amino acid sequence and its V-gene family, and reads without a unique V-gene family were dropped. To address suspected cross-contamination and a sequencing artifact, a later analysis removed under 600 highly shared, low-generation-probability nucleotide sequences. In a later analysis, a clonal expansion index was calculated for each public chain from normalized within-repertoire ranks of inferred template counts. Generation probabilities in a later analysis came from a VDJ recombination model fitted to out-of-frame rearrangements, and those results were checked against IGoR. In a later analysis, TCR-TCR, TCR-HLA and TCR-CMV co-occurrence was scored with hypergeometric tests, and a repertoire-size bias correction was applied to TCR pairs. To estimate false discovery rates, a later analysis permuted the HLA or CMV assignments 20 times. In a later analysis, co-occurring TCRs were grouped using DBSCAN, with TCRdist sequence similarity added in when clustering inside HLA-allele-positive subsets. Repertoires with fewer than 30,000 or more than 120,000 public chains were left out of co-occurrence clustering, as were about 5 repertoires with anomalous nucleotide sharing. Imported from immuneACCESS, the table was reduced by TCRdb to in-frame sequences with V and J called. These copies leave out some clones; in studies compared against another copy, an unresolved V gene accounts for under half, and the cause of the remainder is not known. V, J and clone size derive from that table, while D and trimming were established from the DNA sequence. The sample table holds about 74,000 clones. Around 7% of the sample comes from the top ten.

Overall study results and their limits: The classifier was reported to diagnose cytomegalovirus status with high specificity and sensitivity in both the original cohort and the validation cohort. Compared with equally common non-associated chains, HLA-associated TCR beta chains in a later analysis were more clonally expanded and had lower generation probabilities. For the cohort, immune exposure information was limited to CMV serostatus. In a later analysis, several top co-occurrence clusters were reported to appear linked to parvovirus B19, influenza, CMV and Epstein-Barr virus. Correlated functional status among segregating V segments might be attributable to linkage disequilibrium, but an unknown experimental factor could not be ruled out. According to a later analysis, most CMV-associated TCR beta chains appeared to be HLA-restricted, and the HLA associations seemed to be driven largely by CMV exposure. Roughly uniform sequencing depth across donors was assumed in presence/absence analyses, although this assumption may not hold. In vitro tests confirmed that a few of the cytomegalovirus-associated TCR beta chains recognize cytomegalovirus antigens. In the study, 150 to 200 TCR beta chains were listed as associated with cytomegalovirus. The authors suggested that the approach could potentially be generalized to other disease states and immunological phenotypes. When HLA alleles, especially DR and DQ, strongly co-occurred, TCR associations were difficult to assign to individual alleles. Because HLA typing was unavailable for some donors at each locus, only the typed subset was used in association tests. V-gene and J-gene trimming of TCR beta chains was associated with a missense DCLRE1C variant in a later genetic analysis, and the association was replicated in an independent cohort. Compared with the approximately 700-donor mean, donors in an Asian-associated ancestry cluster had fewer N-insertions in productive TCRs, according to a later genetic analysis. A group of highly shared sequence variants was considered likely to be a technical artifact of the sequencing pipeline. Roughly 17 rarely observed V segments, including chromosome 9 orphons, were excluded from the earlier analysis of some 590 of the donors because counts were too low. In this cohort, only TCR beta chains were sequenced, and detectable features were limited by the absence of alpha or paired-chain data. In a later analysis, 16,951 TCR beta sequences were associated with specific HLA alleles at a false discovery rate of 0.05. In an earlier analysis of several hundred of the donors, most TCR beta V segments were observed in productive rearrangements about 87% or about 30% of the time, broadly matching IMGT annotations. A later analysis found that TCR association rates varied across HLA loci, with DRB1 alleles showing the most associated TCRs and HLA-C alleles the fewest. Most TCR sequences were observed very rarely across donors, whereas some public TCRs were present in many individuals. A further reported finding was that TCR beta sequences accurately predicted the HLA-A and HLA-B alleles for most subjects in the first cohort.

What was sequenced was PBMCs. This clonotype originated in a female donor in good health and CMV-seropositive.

The encoded CDR3 is CASSEREQGARQYF. In nucleotides, the sequence is TGTGCCAGCAGTGAGAGGGAACAGGGGGCCAGGCAGTACTTC. In this chain, TRBV2 is recombined with TRBJ2-7; the central 9 bases match TRBD1. V and J are trimmed by 3 bases and 9 bases, and the gene matches miss 9 bases of the junction. Reading the germline V gene gives CDR1 SNHLY and CDR2 FYNNEI. The CDR3 sequence holds 14 residues, the cysteine and phenylalanine included. Only CDR3 DNA remains: 42 bases, in frame from the first base.